A single sample is the source of the 23 T cell receptor beta chains below, sequenced in a study of blood T cell repertoires in COVID-19. Assay: immunoSEQ multiplex PCR; the TCRdb copy retains only in-frame clones and omits some. This repertoire shows about 150,000 clones, roughly nine tenths found once; its top ten account for about 16%. Sequenced: peripheral blood. The receptor source for this set is a woman aged 40-49 years with acute or convalescent COVID-19.

In this sample, this clone turned up once. The chain is built from TRBV27 and TRBJ1-1; D uncertain. The CDR3 is 13 amino acids. Germline loops: CDR1 MNHEY, CDR2 SMNVEV (reference sequence). Trimming removed 0 bases from V and 4 bases from J, with 6 bases in between. For the CDR3, the DNA is TGTGCCAGCAGTTTATCGGCCAGCACTGAAGCTTTCTTT. Its protein product is CASSLSASTEAFF.

This clone was seen once. This rearrangement joins TRBV6-6 to TRBJ2-2; TRBD2 is a possible D gene (6 bases). CDR1 MNHNY and CDR2 SVGAGI come from the germline V gene (reference sequence). V was pared by 8 bases and J by 1 base, with 11 bases between. The CDR3 runs 14 residues. CDR3 in amino acids: CASLISGNTGELFF. The CDR3 DNA sequence: TGTGCCAGCCTGATTAGCGGGAACACCGGGGAGCTGTTTTTT.

The count of this clone is one. J is TRBJ2-7 and V is TRBV18, with a possible D match to TRBD1 (5 bases). The CDR3 is 14 residues long. CDR1 is KGHSH and CDR2 is LQKENI in the germline V gene. V was pared by 4 bases and J by 2 bases, with 12 bases between. The CDR3 loop reads CASSLLQGPYEQYF. In DNA, the CDR3 is TGTGCCAGCTCACTGCTGCAGGGCCCCTACGAGCAGTACTTC. The full variable domain, with the rest looked up from reference TRBV18 and TRBJ2-7, is NAGVMQNPRHLVRRRGQEARLRCSPMKGHSHVYWYRQLPEEGLKFMVYLQKENIIDESGMPKERFSAEFPKEGPSILRIQQVVRGDSAAYFCASSLLQGPYEQYFGPGTRLTVT.

This clone was counted once. The chain employs TRBV19 and TRBJ2-2; 9 nucleotides align to TRBD1. The CDR3 is made up of 13 amino acids. V lost 11 bases, J lost 4 bases, and 5 bases stayed unmatched. Looked up from germline, CDR1 is LNHDA and CDR2 is SQIVND (reference sequence). The chain's CDR3 is CASGTGLTGELFF. The CDR3 nucleotides read TGTGCCTCCGGGACAGGGCTCACCGGGGAGCTGTTTTTT.

This chain joins TRBV24-1 and TRBJ1-2, with D perhaps matching TRBD1 (5 bases). The CDR3 has 14 residues. Trimming left V 1 base short and J 4 bases short, with 9 bases between. Germline V gene data show CDR1 as KGHDR and CDR2 as SFDVKD. CDR3 in amino acids: CATSDFSTVYGYTF. The CDR3 bases are TGTGCCACCAGTGATTTCTCGACAGTCTATGGCTACACCTTC.

The V gene is TRBV19, the J gene TRBJ1-1; TRBD1 might be the D (5 bases). CDR1 and CDR2 from the germline V gene are LNHDA and SQIVND (reference sequence). V gave up 6 bases and J gave up 0 bases, with 8 bases separating them. CDR3 size: 13 residues. CDR3 amino acids: CASSIQVNTEAFF. Here the CDR3 DNA reads TGTGCCAGTAGCATACAGGTGAACACTGAAGCTTTCTTT.

This chain connects TRBV12-3 or TRBV12-4 to TRBJ1-6; 7 bases are a match to TRBD1. The junction had 5 bases not matched to a gene; V was cut back by 8 bases and J by 7 bases. The length of the CDR3 is 13 residues. The CDR3 DNA is TGTGCCAGCTCAGGGGGACCAAATTCACCCCTCCACTTT. Translating gives CASSGGPNSPLHF.

This clone showed up just once. The chain employs TRBV7-7 and TRBJ2-3; 7 bases match TRBD1. Germline assignment: CDR1 SSHAT and CDR2 FNYEAQ (reference sequence). The V segment lost 4 bases and the J segment 0 bases; nucleotides outside the gene matches: 7. The CDR3 totals 16 residues. The CDR3 spells CASSSRQGPSTDTQYF. In DNA form, the CDR3 reads TGTGCCAGCAGCTCAAGACAGGGTCCTAGCACAGATACGCAGTATTTT.

The chain uses TRBV6-5 and TRBJ1-5, with D hard to call. This CDR3 region has 16 residues. Trimming cost V 1 base and J 7 bases, with 17 bases left between them. Germline lookup yields CDR1 MNHEY and CDR2 SVGAGI. Here the CDR3 DNA reads TGTGCCAGCAGTTACTGGGCGGACGGGGTGGGACAGCCCCAGCATTTT. The encoded protein is CASSYWADGVGQPQHF.

V and J are TRBV3-1 (or the pseudogene TRBV3-2) and TRBJ2-5; TRBD2 might be the D (5 bases). The CDR3 runs to 16 residues. From germline, CDR1 is LGHDT and CDR2 YNNKEL (reference sequence). Trimming stripped 1 base from V and 1 base from J, with 13 bases between. CDR3 region: CASSQGPGSIQETQYF. In DNA form, the CDR3 reads TGTGCCAGCAGCCAAGGTCCGGGAAGTATCCAAGAGACCCAGTACTTC.

The chain combines TRBV9 with TRBJ2-5, with D perhaps TRBD1 (6 bases). V was trimmed by 4 bases and J by 5 bases, leaving 12 bases between them. Germline V gives CDR1 SGDLS, CDR2 YYNGEE. CDR3 size: 13 residues. The CDR3 reads CASSNRVGETQYF. The CDR3 nucleotides are TGTGCCAGCAGCAACAGGGTCGGGGAGACCCAGTACTTC.

The V gene is TRBV10-3, the J gene TRBJ2-7; 12 positions match TRBD1. Germline CDR1 and CDR2: ENHRY and SYGVKD. Germline trimming cut 11 bases from V and 3 bases from J; bases unmatched to any gene: 11. CDR3 length equals 15 residues. CDR3 nucleotides: TGTGCCCATTCAACCGGGACAGGGGGCCTCTACGAGCAGTACTTC. It encodes CAHSTGTGGLYEQYF.

DNA of the CDR3: TGTGCCAGCAGTTACACCTCGGGACAGGGGGCGCGTGAGCAGTACTTC. As protein: CASSYTSGQGAREQYF. The chain carries TRBV6-2 or TRBV6-3 and TRBJ2-7; TRBD1 matches 12 bases. Losses at the gene ends were 2 bases for V and 7 bases for J; bases not matched to a gene: 9. Germline CDR1 reads MNHEY; CDR2 reads SVGEGT. The CDR3 runs 16 residues.

The rearrangement links TRBV19 to TRBJ2-5; 13 nucleotides line up with TRBD2. The ends lost 4 bases at V and 7 bases at J; junction bases unmatched: 15. This CDR3 has 18 amino acids. The germline CDR1 and CDR2 sequences are LNHDA and SQIVND (reference sequence). The CDR3 nucleotides read TGTGCCAGTAGTAAGGCAGGGTGGGGACTAGCGGGACCCTCGACCCAGTACTTC. This codes for CASSKAGWGLAGPSTQYF.

Only a few counts were recorded for this clone. The chain has TRBV28 and TRBJ1-5, with 8 bases identical to TRBD1. The CDR3 is 13 amino acids. The V gene's germline CDR1 is MDHEN and CDR2 SYDVKM. The V segment lost 6 bases and the J segment 4 bases; nucleotides outside the gene matches: 2. The CDR3 DNA sequence: TGTGCCAGCAGGTGGACAGGGAATCAGCCCCAGCATTTT. Its protein is CASRWTGNQPQHF.

V usage is TRBV18 and J usage is TRBJ2-2; 8 nucleotides match TRBD1. The germline CDR1 and CDR2 sequences are KGHSH and LQKENI. The CDR3 is 13 residues long. Trimming at V came to 6 bases and at J to 7 bases, leaving 4 bases not matched to a gene. Here the CDR3 reads CASSDRAVGELFF. Written as DNA, the CDR3 is TGTGCCAGCTCGGACAGGGCGGTCGGGGAGCTGTTTTTT.

The rearrangement links TRBV9 to TRBJ2-5; no reliable D call. Germline loops: CDR1 SGDLS, CDR2 YYNGEE. This CDR3 contains 13 residues. Trimming shortened V by 4 bases and J by 1 base, and 8 bases separated the two germline ends. The CDR3, as DNA: TGTGCCAGCAGCCTTAAAGCCCAAGAGACCCAGTACTTC. It is translated as CASSLKAQETQYF.

The gene calls are TRBV5-1 and TRBJ2-1, with D hard to call. The ends were cut back, 4 bases at V and 0 bases at J, with 2 bases in the middle. Germline CDR1 is SGHRS and CDR2 is YFSETQ. This CDR3 is 12 amino acids long. The CDR3 is CASSLSYNEQFF. The DNA for the CDR3 is TGCGCCAGCAGCCTCTCCTACAATGAGCAGTTCTTC.

This chain connects TRBV18 to TRBJ2-7, with unresolved D. The CDR3 contains 15 residues. Germline V gives CDR1 KGHSH, CDR2 LQKENI. V was pared by 3 bases and J by 2 bases, with 14 bases between. DNA of the CDR3: TGTGCCAGCTCACCCGAGTACTCCCTTCCCTACGAGCAGTACTTC. As protein: CASSPEYSLPYEQYF.

V gene TRBV6-2 or TRBV6-3 combines with J gene TRBJ2-2; D is possibly TRBD2 (5 bases). This CDR3 is 14 amino acids long. The germline CDR1 and CDR2 sequences are MNHEY and SVGEGT. The V end lost 4 bases, the J end lost 1 base, and 7 bases lay between the germline ends. The CDR3 loop is CASSSGGNTGELFF. In nucleotides, the CDR3 is TGTGCCAGCAGTTCCGGAGGGAACACCGGGGAGCTGTTTTTT.

A note on this clone: The sample holds other DNA sequences that translate to the same CDR3. The rearrangement uses TRBV27 and TRBJ2-7; D is perhaps TRBD1 (5 bases). Germline V gene sequence: CDR1 MNHEY, CDR2 SMNVEV (reference sequence). The CDR3 has 14 amino acids. The ends were cut back, 2 bases at V and 0 bases at J, with 8 bases in the middle. CDR3 residues: CASSLRGYSYEQYF. Written as DNA, the CDR3 is TGTGCCAGCAGTTTAAGGGGCTACTCCTACGAGCAGTACTTC.

V is TRBV30 and J is TRBJ2-3; unclear D gene. Germline CDR1 is GTSNPN and CDR2 is SVGIG (reference sequence). Trimming stripped 0 bases from V and 2 bases from J, with 12 bases between. The CDR3 is 15 residues long. The CDR3 protein is CAWSVGEKDTDTQYF. The DNA for the CDR3 is TGTGCCTGGAGTGTGGGCGAGAAGGACACAGATACGCAGTATTTT.

J is TRBJ2-7 and V is TRBV2; D is perhaps TRBD1 (5 bases). This CDR3 comprises 15 residues. Between the trimmed V and J ends, which lost 2 bases and 3 bases, there was a span of 14 bases. Germline loops: CDR1 SNHLY, CDR2 FYNNEI. This CDR3 reads CASSELSGHGYEQYF. The CDR3 DNA sequence: TGTGCCAGCAGTGAACTATCCGGACACGGCTACGAGCAGTACTTC. Looking up the rest from reference TRBV2 and TRBJ2-7 gives the full variable domain: EPEVTQTPSHQVTQMGQEVILRCVPISNHLYFYWYRQILGQKVEFLVSFYNNEISEKSEIFDDQFSVERPDGSNFTLKIRSTKLEDSAMYFCASSELSGHGYEQYFGPGTRLTVT.